This section outlines one T cell receptor beta chain sequence together with its context. The V end was cut by 7 bases, the J end by 5 bases, with 15 bases between. The CDR3 covers 14 residues. CDR1 and CDR2 (germline): MDHEN, SYDVKM. These data belong to a study of shared clonotypes between healthy human individuals. The deep-level immunoSEQ assay was used. Some clones are missing from TCRdb's copy, which holds only in-frame ones; the method was immunoSEQ multiplex PCR. This sample has roughly 490,000 clones, with about 82% found just once. The donors, all of them Caucasian adults, lived in Nashville, Tennessee.

This clonotype was obtained from a woman in her 40s in good health. Some clones in this sample may be carry-over from other donors' samples. Sequences were obtained from PBMCs. The V call is TRBV28, the J call TRBJ1-5, with a weak D call TRBD1 (5 bases). In nucleotides, the CDR3 is TGTGCCAGCATCGGGTGGGGACTAGATCAGCCCCAGCATTTT. It translates to CASIGWGLDQPQHF.